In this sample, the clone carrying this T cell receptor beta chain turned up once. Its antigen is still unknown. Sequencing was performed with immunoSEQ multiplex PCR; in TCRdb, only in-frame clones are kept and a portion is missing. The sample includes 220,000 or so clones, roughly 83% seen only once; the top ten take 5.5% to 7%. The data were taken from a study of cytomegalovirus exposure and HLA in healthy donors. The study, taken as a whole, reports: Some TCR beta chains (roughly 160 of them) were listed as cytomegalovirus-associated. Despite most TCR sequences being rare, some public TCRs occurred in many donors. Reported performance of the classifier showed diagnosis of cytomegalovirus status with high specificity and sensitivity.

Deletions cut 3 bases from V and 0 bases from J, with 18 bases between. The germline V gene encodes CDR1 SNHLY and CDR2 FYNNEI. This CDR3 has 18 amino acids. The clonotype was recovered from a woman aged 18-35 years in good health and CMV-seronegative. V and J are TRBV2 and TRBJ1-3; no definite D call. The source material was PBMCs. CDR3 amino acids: CASSDPRVWGPSGNTIYF. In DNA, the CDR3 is TGTGCCAGCAGTGATCCCCGAGTATGGGGTCCCTCTGGAAACACCATATATTTT.